This is a list of T cell receptor beta chains from one sample in a study of graft-versus-host responses after intestinal transplantation. Their antigen targets remain unknown. Sequencing used immunoSEQ multiplex PCR; TCRdb keeps in-frame clones, though not all of them. The data show roughly 51,000 clones, 70% to 90% seen once. Sequencing used unstimulated CD4+ T cells sorted from spleen or lymph node cells, obtained before transplant. The receptor set was obtained from a human donor who was the organ donor for an intestinal transplant. Both conserved end residues are part of each CDR3. A D gene is named only where the DNA matches it firmly. Size tells how often a clone was seen (once, few, many) or the class of an expanded clone, and some rows leave it out.

cdr3_aa,cdr3_nt,d_call,v_call,clone_size,j_call
CASSHAGGQANTEAFF,TGTGCCAGCAGCCACGCCGGAGGACAGGCGAACACTGAAGCTTTCTTT,TRBD1,TRBV4-2,.,TRBJ1-1
CASSIVTNTGELFF,TGTGCCAGTAGTATAGTGACAAACACCGGGGAGCTGTTTTTT,.,TRBV19,.,TRBJ2-2
CASSYSDRDYEQYF,TGTGCCAGCAGTTACTCGGACAGAGACTACGAGCAGTACTTC,.,TRBV6-5,.,TRBJ2-7
CAWKPSPWTNTGELFF,TGTGCCTGGAAACCGAGTCCATGGACAAACACCGGGGAGCTGTTTTTT,.,TRBV30,.,TRBJ2-2
CASSSKPPGPRDYEQYF,TGTGCCAGCAGCTCAAAACCTCCAGGCCCTCGGGACTACGAGCAGTACTTC,.,TRBV5-4,.,TRBJ2-7
CASKQKDLSNQPQHF,TGTGCCAGTAAACAAAAGGACTTGAGCAATCAGCCCCAGCATTTT,.,TRBV19,.,TRBJ1-5
CASSSRQGEQYF,TGCGCCAGCAGCTCGCGACAGGGCGAGCAGTACTTC,TRBD1,TRBV4-3,.,TRBJ2-7
CASSPRTGTNEKLFF,TGTGCCAGCAGCCCGCGGACAGGAACTAATGAAAAACTGTTTTTT,TRBD1,TRBV7-2,.,TRBJ1-4
CASSLDRGTDTQYF,TGCGCCAGCAGCTTAGACAGGGGCACAGATACGCAGTATTTT,TRBD1,TRBV5-1,once,TRBJ2-3
CASKGGKGREQYF,TGTGCCAGCAAGGGGGGGAAGGGGCGGGAGCAGTACTTC,.,TRBV19,.,TRBJ2-7
CASSADSSTDTQYF,TGTGCCAGCAGCGCGGACAGTAGCACAGATACGCAGTATTTT,.,TRBV7-9,.,TRBJ2-3
CASSLPRNVSSPLHF,TGTGCCAGCAGCTTACCCAGGAACGTCTCTTCACCCCTCCACTTT,.,TRBV11-2,.,TRBJ1-6
CASSPDRNQPQHF,TGTGCCAGCAGTCCGGACAGAAATCAGCCCCAGCATTTT,.,TRBV6-1,.,TRBJ1-5
CASSYGSSYEQYF,TGTGCCAGCAGCTACGGGAGCTCCTACGAGCAGTACTTC,.,TRBV14,.,TRBJ2-7
CASSATSGTGELFF,TGCGCCAGCAGCGCCACTTCAGGTACCGGGGAGCTGTTTTTT,.,TRBV5-1,.,TRBJ2-2
CASSFLDRGRMNEQFF,TGTGCCAGCAGCTTTCTGGACAGGGGGCGAATGAATGAGCAGTTCTTC,TRBD1,TRBV5-6,.,TRBJ2-1
CASRLRWTSRNEQFF,TGTGCCAGCAGACTCCGGTGGACTAGCCGCAATGAGCAGTTCTTC,TRBD2,TRBV2,.,TRBJ2-1
CASSRGTSFTYEQYF,TGTGCCAGCAGTCGCGGGACTAGCTTTACCTACGAGCAGTACTTC,TRBD2,TRBV6-5,.,TRBJ2-7
CASSEGSAGGGTEAFF,TGTGCCAGCAGTGAAGGGAGCGCGGGGGGCGGCACTGAAGCTTTCTTT,.,TRBV2,once,TRBJ1-1
CSVESRVTGGWAGELFF,TGCAGCGTTGAAAGTAGGGTGACAGGGGGCTGGGCCGGGGAGCTGTTTTTT,TRBD1,TRBV29-1,.,TRBJ2-2
CASSLTGNTEAFF,TGTGCCAGCAGTTTGACAGGGAACACTGAAGCTTTCTTT,.,TRBV6-1,.,TRBJ1-1
CAWTSGRRTQYF,TGTGCCTGGACTAGCGGGAGAAGGACCCAGTACTTC,TRBD2,TRBV30,.,TRBJ2-5
CASSLLGGTDTQYF,TGTGCCAGCAGTCTTCTAGGAGGCACAGATACGCAGTATTTT,.,TRBV5-4,.,TRBJ2-3
CASRGDAGESYEQYF,TGTGCCAGTCGGGGAGACGCGGGAGAATCCTACGAGCAGTACTTC,TRBD2,TRBV19,.,TRBJ2-7
CATVTGPWYNGYTF,TGTGCCACCGTGACAGGGCCTTGGTACAATGGCTACACCTTC,TRBD1,TRBV6-1,.,TRBJ1-2
CASSPGQGKGETQYF,TGTGCCAGCAGCCCCGGACAGGGAAAAGGGGAGACCCAGTACTTC,TRBD1,TRBV7-2,.,TRBJ2-5
CASSFLDRAQETQYF,TGTGCCAGCAGTTTCCTCGACAGAGCCCAAGAGACCCAGTACTTC,.,TRBV28,once,TRBJ2-5
CASSQQAEVNEQFF,TGTGCCAGCAGCCAACAAGCGGAGGTCAATGAGCAGTTCTTC,.,TRBV4-2,.,TRBJ2-1
CASSLRGREGEQFF,TGTGCCAGCAGCTTGCGTGGCAGGGAGGGTGAGCAGTTCTTC,TRBD2,TRBV7-3,.,TRBJ2-1
CASRDRGPETQYF,TGTGCCAGCAGAGACAGGGGGCCGGAGACCCAGTACTTC,TRBD1,TRBV2,.,TRBJ2-5
CASSYSMAGGNYGYTF,TGTGCCAGCAGTTACTCGATGGCAGGGGGCAACTATGGCTACACCTTC,TRBD1,TRBV6-5,.,TRBJ1-2
CASSAAGTAYNEQFF,TGTGCCAGCAGCGCTGCCGGGACAGCTTACAATGAGCAGTTCTTC,TRBD1,TRBV5-4,once,TRBJ2-1
CASSWMGQGFGSYNSPLHF,TGTGCCAGCAGTTGGATGGGACAGGGTTTTGGGTCCTATAATTCACCCCTCCACTTT,TRBD1,TRBV27,once,TRBJ1-6
CASSKRYPQSRANVLTF,TGTGCCAGCAGCAAGAGGTACCCACAAAGTCGGGCCAACGTCCTGACTTTC,.,TRBV7-8,.,TRBJ2-6
CASRRDSLYEQYF,TGTGCCAGCAGAAGGGACAGCCTCTACGAGCAGTACTTC,TRBD1,TRBV5-6,few,TRBJ2-7
CASSFGGDTNQPQHF,TGTGCCAGCAGTTTCGGGGGGGATACAAATCAGCCCCAGCATTTT,.,TRBV28,.,TRBJ1-5
CASSRTSGRKETQYF,TGTGCCAGCAGCCGTACTAGCGGGAGAAAAGAGACCCAGTACTTC,.,TRBV21-1,.,TRBJ2-5
CASSSGSNYGYTF,TGTGCCAGCAGCTCGGGATCTAACTATGGCTACACCTTC,.,TRBV6-4,few,TRBJ1-2
CASSDSGSEGQFF,TGTGCCAGCAGTGACTCAGGCTCCGAGGGGCAGTTCTTC,.,TRBV6-4,.,TRBJ2-1
CASTPGLAVDNEQFF,TGTGCCAGCACTCCGGGACTAGCGGTAGACAATGAGCAGTTCTTC,TRBD2,TRBV28,.,TRBJ2-1
CASSFQGVPGELFF,TGTGCCAGCAGCTTCCAGGGGGTCCCCGGGGAGCTGTTTTTT,TRBD1,TRBV5-5,.,TRBJ2-2
CASSPSGAPQETQYF,TGTGCCAGCAGTCCTAGCGGGGCACCCCAAGAGACCCAGTACTTC,TRBD2,TRBV27,.,TRBJ2-5
CASSFPSGSSYEQYF,TGTGCCAGCAGCTTCCCTAGCGGTAGCTCCTACGAGCAGTACTTC,TRBD2,TRBV7-2,.,TRBJ2-7
CASSLGALGGASEKLFF,TGTGCCAGCAGCTTAGGAGCCTTAGGAGGGGCGAGTGAAAAACTGTTTTTT,.,TRBV7-8,.,TRBJ1-4
CASKSTGTRNTGELFF,TGTGCCAGCAAAAGTACCGGGACTAGAAACACCGGGGAGCTGTTTTTT,TRBD2,TRBV28,few,TRBJ2-2
CSAKRLAGGREQFF,TGCAGCGCCAAACGACTAGCGGGAGGGAGGGAGCAGTTCTTC,TRBD2,TRBV29-1,.,TRBJ2-1
CASSPARGGNQPQHF,TGTGCCAGCAGCCCCGCCAGGGGTGGCAATCAGCCCCAGCATTTT,.,TRBV7-2,.,TRBJ1-5
CASSEVGWTGRQPQHF,TGTGCCAGCAGTGAAGTGGGATGGACAGGGCGGCAGCCCCAGCATTTT,TRBD1,TRBV6-1,few,TRBJ1-5
CASSPGQGREVRYGYTF,TGTGCCAGCAGCCCGGGACAGGGGAGGGAAGTTCGGTATGGCTACACCTTC,TRBD1,TRBV11-2,.,TRBJ1-2
CASSLVSGAGGPTGELFF,TGTGCCAGCAGCTTAGTGTCTGGCGCGGGAGGTCCCACCGGGGAGCTGTTTTTT,TRBD2,TRBV7-2,.,TRBJ2-2
CASGLVAMSQPQHF,TGTGCTAGTGGTTTGGTAGCAATGAGTCAGCCCCAGCATTTT,.,TRBV12-5,.,TRBJ1-5
CARGDPYEQYF,TGTGCCAGGGGCGACCCGTACGAGCAGTACTTC,.,TRBV5-8,.,TRBJ2-7
CAWSPGIPIYF,TGTGCCTGGAGTCCCGGTATCCCCATATATTTT,.,TRBV30,few,TRBJ1-3
CASRILAGDIDTQYF,TGTGCCAGTAGGATACTAGCGGGAGATATAGATACGCAGTATTTT,TRBD2,TRBV19,.,TRBJ2-3
CASRFSQTGPGELFF,TGCGCCAGCAGGTTTTCCCAAACAGGGCCCGGGGAGCTGTTTTTT,.,TRBV5-1,once,TRBJ2-2
CASSPMTGGPMNTEAFF,TGTGCCAGCAGCCCCATGACAGGGGGCCCCATGAACACTGAAGCTTTCTTT,TRBD1,TRBV5-4,few,TRBJ1-1
CASSLAGTGPIGQFF,TGTGCCAGCAGCTTAGCCGGGACTGGCCCAATTGGGCAGTTCTTC,.,TRBV7-9,once,TRBJ2-1
CASSLTGTYEQYF,TGTGCCAGCAGTCTGACAGGGACCTACGAGCAGTACTTC,TRBD1,TRBV6-5,few,TRBJ2-7
CASREGGPNDEQFF,TGCGCCAGCAGGGAAGGGGGCCCTAACGATGAACAGTTCTTC,TRBD1,TRBV5-1,.,TRBJ2-1
CASSEQGGDQPQHF,TGTGCCAGCAGTGAGCAGGGGGGCGATCAGCCCCAGCATTTT,TRBD1,TRBV2,.,TRBJ1-5